This TCR beta chain was recorded in a study of vaccination and CD4 T cells after COVID-19. The wider study: Samples were taken after vaccination, a median of about 79 days after dose two, with a range of 14 to 241.

TCRdb analysed the PCR reads with MiXCR anew, one entry per CDR3 protein. The sample consists of just over 20,000 distinct CDR3 sequences, roughly 61% of them appearing once. Points from the study as a whole: For convalescent patients, 304 of the 307 vaccine-specific clones analyzed were classified as spike mono-reactive. Among reactive clones from convalescent patients, a median roughly 88% appeared only post-vaccination.

A remark on this clonotype: Its antigen is as yet unknown.

Trimming left V 3 bases short and J 6 bases short, with 21 bases between. The CDR3 has 16 residues. Germline CDR1 SEHNR, CDR2 FQNEAQ (reference sequence). The V gene is TRBV7-9, the J gene TRBJ2-7, with D uncertain. The receptor's source is a human donor who had recovered from COVID-19. The sequenced sample was CD4+ T cells from blood, obtained before SARS-CoV-2 vaccination. CDR3: CASSLMNRNGVGEQYF. The CDR3, as DNA: TGTGCCAGCAGCTTGATGAATCGGAATGGTGTAGGCGAGCAGTACTTC.